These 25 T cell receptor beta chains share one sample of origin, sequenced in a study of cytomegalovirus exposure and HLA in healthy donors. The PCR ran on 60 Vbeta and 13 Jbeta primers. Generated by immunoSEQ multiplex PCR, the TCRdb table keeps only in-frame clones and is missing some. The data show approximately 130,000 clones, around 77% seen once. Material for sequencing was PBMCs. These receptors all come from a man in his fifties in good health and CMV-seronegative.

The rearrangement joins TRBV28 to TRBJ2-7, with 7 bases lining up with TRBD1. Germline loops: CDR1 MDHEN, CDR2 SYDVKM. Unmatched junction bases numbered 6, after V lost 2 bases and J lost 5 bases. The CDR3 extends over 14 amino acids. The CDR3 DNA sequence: TGTGCCAGCAGTTTAGGGGCAGGGGGAGACGAGCAGTACTTC. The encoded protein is CASSLGAGGDEQYF.

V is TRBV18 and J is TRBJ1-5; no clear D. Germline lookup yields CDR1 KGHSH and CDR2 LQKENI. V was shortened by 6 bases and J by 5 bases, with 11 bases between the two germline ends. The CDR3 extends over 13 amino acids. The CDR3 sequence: CASSGPYYQPQHF. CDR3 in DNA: TGTGCCAGCTCGGGCCCTTATTATCAGCCCCAGCATTTT.

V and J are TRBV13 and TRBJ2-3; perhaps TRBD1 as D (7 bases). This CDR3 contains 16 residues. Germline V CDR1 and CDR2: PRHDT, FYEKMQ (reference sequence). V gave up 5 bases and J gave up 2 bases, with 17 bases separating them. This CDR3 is CASSPGDSRDTDTQYF. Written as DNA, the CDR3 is TGTGCCAGCAGCCCGGGGGACAGCAGAGACACAGATACGCAGTATTTT.

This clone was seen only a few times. The CDR3 here is CASSETSASYEQYF. For the CDR3, the DNA is TGTGCCAGCAGTGAGACTAGCGCCTCCTACGAGCAGTACTTC. The V and J genes are TRBV25-1 and TRBJ2-5; 8 bases fit TRBD2. Gene TRBJ2-7 matches the end of the DNA better, so the J call may be wrong. The CDR3 sequence is 14 residues long. Germline V gene sequence: CDR1 MGHDK, CDR2 SYGVNS.

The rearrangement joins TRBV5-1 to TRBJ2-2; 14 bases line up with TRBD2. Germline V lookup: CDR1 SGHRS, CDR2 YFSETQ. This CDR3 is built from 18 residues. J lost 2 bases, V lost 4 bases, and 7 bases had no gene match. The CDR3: CASSQGTSGRPNTGELFF. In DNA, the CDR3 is TGCGCCAGCAGCCAAGGGACTAGCGGGAGACCCAACACCGGGGAGCTGTTTTTT.

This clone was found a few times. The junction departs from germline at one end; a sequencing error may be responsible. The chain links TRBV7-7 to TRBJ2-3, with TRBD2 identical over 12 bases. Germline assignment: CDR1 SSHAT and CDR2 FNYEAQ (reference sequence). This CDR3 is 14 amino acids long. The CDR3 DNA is TGTGCTAGCAGCTTAGGGACTAGCGGGTCCACGCAGTATTTT. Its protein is CASSLGTSGSTQYF.

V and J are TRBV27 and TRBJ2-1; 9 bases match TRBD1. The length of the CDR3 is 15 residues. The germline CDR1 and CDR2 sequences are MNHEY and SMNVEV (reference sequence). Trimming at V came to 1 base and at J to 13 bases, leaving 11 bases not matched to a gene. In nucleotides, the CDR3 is TGTGCCAGCAGTTTATACGGGACAGGGACAGCCAACCAGTTCTTC. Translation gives CASSLYGTGTANQFF.

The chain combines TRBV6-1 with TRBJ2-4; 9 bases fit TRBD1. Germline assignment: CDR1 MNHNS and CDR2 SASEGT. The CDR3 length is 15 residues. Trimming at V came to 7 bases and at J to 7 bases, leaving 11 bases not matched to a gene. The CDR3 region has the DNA TGTGCCAGCAAGGAAGGGACAGGGCGGGGGAACATTCAGTACTTC. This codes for CASKEGTGRGNIQYF.

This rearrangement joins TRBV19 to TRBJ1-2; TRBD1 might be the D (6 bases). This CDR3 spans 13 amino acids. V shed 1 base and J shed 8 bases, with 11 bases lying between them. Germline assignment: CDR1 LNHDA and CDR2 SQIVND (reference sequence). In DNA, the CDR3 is TGTGCCAGTAGTATAGCGGCAGGGGAAGGCTACACCTTC. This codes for CASSIAAGEGYTF.

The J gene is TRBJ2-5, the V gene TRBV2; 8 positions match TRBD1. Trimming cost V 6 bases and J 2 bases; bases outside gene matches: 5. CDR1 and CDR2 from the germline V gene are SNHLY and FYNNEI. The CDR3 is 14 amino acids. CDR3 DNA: TGTGCCAGCAGGGAGGACAGGGCGCAAGAGACCCAGTACTTC. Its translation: CASREDRAQETQYF.

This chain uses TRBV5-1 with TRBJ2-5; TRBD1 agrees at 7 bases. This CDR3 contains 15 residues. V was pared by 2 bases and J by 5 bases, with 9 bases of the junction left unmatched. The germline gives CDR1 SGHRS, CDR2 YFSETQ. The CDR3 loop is CASSLGQGVGETQYF. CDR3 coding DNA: TGCGCCAGCAGCTTAGGTCAGGGGGTAGGTGAGACCCAGTACTTC.

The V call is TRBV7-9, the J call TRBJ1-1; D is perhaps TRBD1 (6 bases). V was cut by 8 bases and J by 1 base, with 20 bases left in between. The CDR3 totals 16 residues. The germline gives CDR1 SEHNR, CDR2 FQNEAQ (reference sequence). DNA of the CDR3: TGTGCCAGCGCTCCTGGATCTGGGGGCTCGAACACTGAAGCTTTCTTT. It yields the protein CASAPGSGGSNTEAFF.

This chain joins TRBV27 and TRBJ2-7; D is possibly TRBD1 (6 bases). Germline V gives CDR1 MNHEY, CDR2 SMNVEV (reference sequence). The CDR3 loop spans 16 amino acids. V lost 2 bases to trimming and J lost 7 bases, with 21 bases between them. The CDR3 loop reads CASSLTRAGAPWEQYF. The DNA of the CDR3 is TGTGCCAGCAGTTTAACCAGGGCAGGGGCTCCCTGGGAGCAGTACTTC.

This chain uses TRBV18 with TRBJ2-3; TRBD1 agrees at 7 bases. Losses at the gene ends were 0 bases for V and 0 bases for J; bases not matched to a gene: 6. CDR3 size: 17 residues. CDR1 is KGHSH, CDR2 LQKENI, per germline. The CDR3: CASSPPRQGTSTDTQYF. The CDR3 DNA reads TGTGCCAGCTCACCACCCAGACAGGGCACTAGCACAGATACGCAGTATTTT. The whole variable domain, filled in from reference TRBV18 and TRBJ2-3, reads NAGVMQNPRHLVRRRGQEARLRCSPMKGHSHVYWYRQLPEEGLKFMVYLQKENIIDESGMPKERFSAEFPKEGPSILRIQQVVRGDSAAYFCASSPPRQGTSTDTQYFGPGTRLTVL.

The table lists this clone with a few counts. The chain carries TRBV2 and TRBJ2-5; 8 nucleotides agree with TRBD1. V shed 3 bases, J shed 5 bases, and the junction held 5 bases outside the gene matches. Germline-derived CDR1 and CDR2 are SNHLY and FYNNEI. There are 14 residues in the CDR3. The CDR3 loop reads CASSEAGGLETQYF. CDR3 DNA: TGTGCCAGCAGTGAGGCAGGGGGCTTGGAGACCCAGTACTTC.

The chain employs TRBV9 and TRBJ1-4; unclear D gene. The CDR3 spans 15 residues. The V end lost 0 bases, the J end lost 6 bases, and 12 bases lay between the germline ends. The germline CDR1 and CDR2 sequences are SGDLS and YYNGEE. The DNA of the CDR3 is TGTGCCAGCAGCGTAGGGTGGCAGACTTATGAAAAACTGTTTTTT. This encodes CASSVGWQTYEKLFF.

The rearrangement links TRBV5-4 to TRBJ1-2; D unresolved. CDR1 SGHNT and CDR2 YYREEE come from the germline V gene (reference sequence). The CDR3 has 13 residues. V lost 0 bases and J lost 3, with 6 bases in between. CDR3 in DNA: TGTGCCAGCAGCTTGGACCCGGACTATGGCTACACCTTC. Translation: CASSLDPDYGYTF.

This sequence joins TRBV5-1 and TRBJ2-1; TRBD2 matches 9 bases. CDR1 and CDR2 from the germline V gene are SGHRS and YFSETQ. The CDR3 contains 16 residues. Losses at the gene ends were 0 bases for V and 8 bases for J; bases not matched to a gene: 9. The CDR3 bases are TGCGCCAGCAGCTTGGCCGGAGCGGGAGGTATTGATGAGCAGTTCTTC. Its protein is CASSLAGAGGIDEQFF.

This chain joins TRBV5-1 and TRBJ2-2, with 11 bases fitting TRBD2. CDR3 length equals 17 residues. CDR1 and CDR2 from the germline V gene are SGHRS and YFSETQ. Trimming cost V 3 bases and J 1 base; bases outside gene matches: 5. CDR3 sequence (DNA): TGCGCCAGCAGCTCGTATAGCGGGAGGGAGAACACCGGGGAGCTGTTTTTT. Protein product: CASSSYSGRENTGELFF.

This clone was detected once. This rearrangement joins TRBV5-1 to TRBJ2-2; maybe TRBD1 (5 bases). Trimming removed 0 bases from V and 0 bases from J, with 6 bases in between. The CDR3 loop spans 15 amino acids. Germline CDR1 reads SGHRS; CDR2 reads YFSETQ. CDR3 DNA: TGCGCCAGCAGCTTGGCCAGGGCGAACACCGGGGAGCTGTTTTTT. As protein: CASSLARANTGELFF.

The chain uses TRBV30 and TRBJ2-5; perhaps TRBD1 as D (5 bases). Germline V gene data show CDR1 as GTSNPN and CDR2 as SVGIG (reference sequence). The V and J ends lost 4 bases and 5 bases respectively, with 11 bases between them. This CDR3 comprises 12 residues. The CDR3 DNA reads TGTGCCTGGAATTCAGGACACGAGACCCAGTACTTC. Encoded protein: CAWNSGHETQYF. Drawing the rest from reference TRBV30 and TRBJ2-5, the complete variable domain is SQTIHQWPATLVQPVGSPLSLECTVEGTSNPNLYWYRQAAGRGLQLLFYSVGIGQISSEVPQNLSASRPQDRQFILSSKKLLLSDSGFYLCAWNSGHETQYFGPGTRLLVL.

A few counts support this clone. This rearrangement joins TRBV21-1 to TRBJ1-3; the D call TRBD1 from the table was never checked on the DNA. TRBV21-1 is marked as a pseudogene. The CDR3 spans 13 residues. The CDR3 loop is CASKGVGGNTIYF. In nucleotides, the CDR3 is TGTGCCAGCAAAGGGGTCGGTGGAAACACCATATATTTT.

Written as DNA, the CDR3 is TGTGCCAGCAGTTACTCTGGGACTCGCGAGCAGTACTTC. It specifies CASSYSGTREQYF. J is TRBJ2-7 and V is TRBV6-5, with a possible D match to TRBD2 (6 bases). This CDR3 contains 13 residues. CDR1 and CDR2 (germline): MNHEY, SVGAGI. Trimming removed 0 bases at V and 6 bases at J, with 9 bases between.

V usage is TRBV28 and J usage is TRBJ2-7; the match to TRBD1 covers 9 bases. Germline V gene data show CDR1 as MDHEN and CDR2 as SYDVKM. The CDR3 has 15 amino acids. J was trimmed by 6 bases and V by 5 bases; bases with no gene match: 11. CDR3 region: CASSPPGTGPSEQYF. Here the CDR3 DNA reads TGTGCCAGCAGTCCCCCCGGGACAGGGCCCTCCGAGCAGTACTTC.

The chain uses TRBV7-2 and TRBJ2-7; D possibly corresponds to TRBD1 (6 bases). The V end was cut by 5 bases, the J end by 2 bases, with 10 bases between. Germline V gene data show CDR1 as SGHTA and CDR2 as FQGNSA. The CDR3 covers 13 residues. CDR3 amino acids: CASSRGGPYEQYF. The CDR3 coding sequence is TGTGCCAGCAGCAGAGGGGGACCCTACGAGCAGTACTTC.